These 23 T cell receptor beta chains were all obtained from the same sample, sequenced in a study of blood T cell repertoires in COVID-19. Sequencing was performed with immunoSEQ multiplex PCR; in TCRdb, only in-frame clones are kept and a portion is missing. The sample includes over 250,000 clones, roughly 90% of them seen just once. Sequenced: PBMCs or T cells enriched from blood (not recorded which). The receptor source for this set is a man aged 55 to 70 who had recovered from COVID-19.

This clone was detected once. The chain carries TRBV7-3 and TRBJ2-3; 13 positions agree with TRBD2. V gave up 4 bases and J gave up 0 bases; unmatched junction bases: 13. There are 20 residues in the CDR3. Germline lookup yields CDR1 SGHTA and CDR2 FQGTGA. CDR3 loop: CASSSESGLAGVPSTDTQYF. The CDR3 DNA sequence: TGTGCCAGCAGCTCGGAATCTGGACTAGCGGGGGTCCCTAGCACAGATACGCAGTATTTT. Full variable domain (rest looked up from reference TRBV7-3 and TRBJ2-3): GAGVSQTPSNKVTEKGKYVELRCDPISGHTALYWYRQSLGQGPEFLIYFQGTGAADDSGLPNDRFFAVRPEGSVSTLKIQRTERGDSAVYLCASSSESGLAGVPSTDTQYFGPGTRLTVL.

As DNA, the CDR3 is TGTGCCAGCAGCAACCCATTACGGACTAGCGGAACCTCCTACGAGCAGTACTTC. Protein sequence: CASSNPLRTSGTSYEQYF. The rearrangement uses TRBV21-1 and TRBJ2-7; no DNA check was done on the table's D call, TRBD2. TRBV21-1 is deemed a pseudogene. The CDR3 has 18 amino acids.

J is TRBJ2-1 and V is TRBV15; 7 bases fit TRBD2. Germline V lookup: CDR1 LNHNV, CDR2 YYDKDF (reference sequence). The V and J ends lost 1 base and 2 bases, in that order; junction bases with no gene match: 2. CDR3 size: 15 residues. CDR3 in DNA: TGTGCCACCAGCAGAGGTGGGAGGGCCTACAATGAGCAGTTCTTC. It yields the protein CATSRGGRAYNEQFF.

V gene TRBV24-1 combines with J gene TRBJ1-5; D unresolved. Trimming stripped 3 bases from V and 4 bases from J, with 6 bases between. CDR3 length: 13 residues. Germline V gene sequence: CDR1 KGHDR, CDR2 SFDVKD. The CDR3 bases are TGTGCCACCAGTGATATTTCAAATCAGCCCCAGCATTTT. Protein: CATSDISNQPQHF.

This clone occurred a few times. The chain has TRBV6-5 and TRBJ1-2; D is ambiguous. The CDR3 runs to 15 residues. The V end was cut by 6 bases, the J end by 8 bases, with 22 bases between. The germline V gene encodes CDR1 MNHEY and CDR2 SVGAGI. The CDR3: CASRPTIYGSWGYTF. The CDR3 DNA is TGTGCCAGCAGGCCCACTATTTACGGTTCTTGGGGCTACACCTTC.

This clone was counted between two and nine times. The V call is TRBV3-1 (or the pseudogene TRBV3-2), the J call TRBJ1-5; 9 bases line up with TRBD1. Germline V gene data show CDR1 as LGHDT and CDR2 as YNNKEL (reference sequence). The CDR3 loop spans 16 amino acids. The junction had 2 bases not matched to a gene; V was cut back by 1 base and J by 1 base. The chain's CDR3 is CASSQGTGESNQPQHF. In nucleotides, the CDR3 is TGTGCCAGCAGCCAAGGGACAGGGGAAAGCAATCAGCCCCAGCATTTT.

The chain employs TRBV7-8 and TRBJ1-1; maybe TRBD1 (6 bases). The CDR3 extends over 14 amino acids. The V and J ends lost 5 bases and 1 base respectively, with 11 bases between them. Germline CDR1 and CDR2: SGHVS and FQNEAQ. The CDR3, as DNA: TGTGCCAGCAGCATCCAGGGGTCGAACACTGAAGCTTTCTTT. It encodes CASSIQGSNTEAFF.

This clone has only a few counts. The rearrangement uses TRBV19 and TRBJ1-2; 9 bases match TRBD1. After removal of 4 bases from V and 4 bases from J, the junction contained 7 bases not matched to a gene. This CDR3 spans 15 amino acids. Germline V lookup: CDR1 LNHDA, CDR2 SQIVND (reference sequence). CDR3 region: CASSTQQGAIYGYTF. The CDR3, as DNA: TGTGCCAGTAGTACACAACAGGGGGCGATCTATGGCTACACCTTC.

This sequence joins TRBV6-2 or TRBV6-3 and TRBJ2-1, with 10 nucleotides matching TRBD2. With V trimmed by 0 bases and J by 7 bases, 3 bases remained unmatched. Germline V gene data show CDR1 as MNHEY and CDR2 as SVGEGT. The CDR3 runs to 15 residues. The CDR3 sequence is CASSYSSGGANEQFF. CDR3 in DNA: TGTGCCAGCAGTTACTCGAGCGGGGGGGCAAATGAGCAGTTCTTC.

The chain uses TRBV7-3 and TRBJ1-2; TRBD1 is a possible D gene (6 bases). The CDR3 is 17 residues long. Germline CDR1 is SGHTA and CDR2 is FQGTGA. The V gene lost 1 base and the J gene lost 1 base, with 16 bases spanning the gap. CDR3 coding DNA: TGTGCCAGCAGCTTAAATGGCGTATCAGGGGATAACTATGGCTACACCTTC. Translated, it gives CASSLNGVSGDNYGYTF.

CDR3 loop: CASSTLAGISYNEQFF. The CDR3 DNA reads TGTGCCAGCAGCACACTAGCGGGGATCTCCTACAATGAGCAGTTCTTC. The chain is built from TRBV9 and TRBJ2-1; TRBD2 aligns across 10 bases. In germline, CDR1 is SGDLS, CDR2 YYNGEE. V shed 4 bases, J shed 0 bases, and the junction held 4 bases outside the gene matches. The CDR3 extends over 16 amino acids.

CDR3 region: CASSPGLAAIYEQYF. CDR3 sequence (DNA): TGTGCCAGCAGCCCGGGACTAGCGGCAATTTACGAGCAGTACTTC. The rearrangement uses TRBV5-6 and TRBJ2-7; 11 bases map to TRBD2. Trimming at V came to 4 bases and at J to 4 bases, leaving 7 bases not matched to a gene. Per germline, CDR1 SGHDT and CDR2 YYEEEE. The CDR3 spans 15 residues.

The genes are TRBV19 and TRBJ1-1, with D unclear. Deletions cut 3 bases from V and 2 bases from J, with 13 bases between. CDR1 is LNHDA and CDR2 is SQIVND in the germline V gene (reference sequence). The CDR3 loop spans 15 amino acids. This CDR3 reads CASSIRLGSNTEAFF. For the CDR3, the DNA is TGTGCCAGTAGTATCAGACTAGGTTCAAACACTGAAGCTTTCTTT.

V usage is TRBV30 and J usage is TRBJ2-2, with D possibly being TRBD1 (6 bases). Germline V gene data show CDR1 as GTSNPN and CDR2 as SVGIG (reference sequence). Trimming stripped 0 bases from V and 2 bases from J, with 13 bases between. CDR3 length: 16 amino acids. The CDR3 region is CAWSVLGDINTGELFF. DNA for the CDR3: TGTGCCTGGAGTGTCCTAGGGGACATCAACACCGGGGAGCTGTTTTTT.

The rearrangement joins TRBV9 to TRBJ2-7, with 8 bases matching TRBD2. After removal of 4 bases from V and 2 bases from J, the junction contained 5 bases not matched to a gene. The CDR3 extends over 14 amino acids. Looked up from germline, CDR1 is SGDLS and CDR2 is YYNGEE. CDR3 sequence: CASSSGGAPYEQYF. The CDR3 bases are TGTGCCAGCAGCTCCGGGGGGGCCCCCTACGAGCAGTACTTC.

V and J are TRBV11-3 and TRBJ2-1; tentative D call: TRBD2 (5 bases). Trimming shortened V by 2 bases and J by 3 bases, and 11 bases separated the two germline ends. This CDR3 is built from 15 residues. CDR1 SGHNT and CDR2 YENEEA come from the germline V gene. The CDR3 loop is CASSLTRARYNEQFF. CDR3 coding DNA: TGTGCCAGCAGCTTAACTAGGGCCCGCTACAATGAGCAGTTCTTC.

The chain couples TRBV5-1 to TRBJ1-3; D is ambiguous. This CDR3 has 14 residues. V lost 7 bases, J lost 1 base, and 12 bases lay in between. Germline loops: CDR1 SGHRS, CDR2 YFSETQ. The DNA of the CDR3 is TGCGCCAGCGGTAGGGAGGTATCTGGAAACACCATATATTTT. Residues: CASGREVSGNTIYF.

The V call is TRBV24-1, the J call TRBJ1-5; 8 nucleotides match TRBD1. Unmatched junction bases numbered 5, after V lost 4 bases and J lost 7 bases. The CDR3 runs to 14 residues. Germline CDR1 reads KGHDR; CDR2 reads SFDVKD. CDR3 in amino acids: CATSERTGSQPQHF. In nucleotides, the CDR3 is TGTGCCACCAGTGAACGGACAGGGTCACAGCCCCAGCATTTT.

The chain links TRBV6-5 to TRBJ1-4, with a possible D match to TRBD1 (6 bases). CDR1 MNHEY and CDR2 SVGAGI come from the germline V gene. V was shortened by 6 bases and J by 8 bases, with 16 bases between the two germline ends. The CDR3 covers 14 residues. The chain's CDR3 is CASSQDRIEEKLFF. CDR3 nucleotides: TGTGCCAGCAGCCAGGACAGAATAGAGGAAAAACTGTTTTTT.

The V gene is TRBV3-1 (or the pseudogene TRBV3-2), the J gene TRBJ1-6; 8 bases are shared with TRBD1. This CDR3 comprises 17 residues. The germline V gene encodes CDR1 LGHDT and CDR2 YNNKEL (reference sequence). Trimming removed 3 bases from V and 7 bases from J; junction bases left unmatched: 11. As DNA, the CDR3 is TGTGCCAGCAGCCACAGTCGCTCGAGACAGGGGAATTCACCCCTCCACTTT. It specifies CASSHSRSRQGNSPLHF.

The J gene is TRBJ2-3, the V gene TRBV2; the D gene is possibly TRBD1 (5 bases). From germline, CDR1 is SNHLY and CDR2 FYNNEI. The V and J ends lost 3 bases and 9 bases respectively, with 16 bases between them. The CDR3 runs to 14 residues. This CDR3 reads CASSDLQGRSTQYF. The CDR3 coding sequence is TGTGCCAGCAGTGACCTGCAGGGAAGAAGCACGCAGTATTTT.

This chain links TRBV7-9 with TRBJ2-5; no clear D gene. Germline CDR1 SEHNR, CDR2 FQNEAQ (reference sequence). CDR3 length: 13 amino acids. Between the trimmed V and J ends, which lost 5 bases and 5 bases, there was a span of 12 bases. The CDR3 DNA reads TGTGCCAGCAGCCCTTCCCTGGAGGAGACCCAGTACTTC. As protein: CASSPSLEETQYF.

J is TRBJ1-1 and V is TRBV7-3; no reliable D call. Trimming removed 6 bases from V and 0 bases from J, with 8 bases in between. CDR1 and CDR2 (germline): SGHTA, FQGTGA. This CDR3 contains 13 residues. The CDR3 sequence: CASRSDMNTEAFF. The CDR3 DNA sequence: TGTGCCAGCAGGTCCGACATGAACACTGAAGCTTTCTTT.